The clone carrying this T cell receptor beta chain has just a few counts. Its target is not known. Germline lookup yields CDR1 SGHVS and CDR2 FQNEAQ. The CDR3 runs to 14 residues. Trimming took off 5 bases at V and 0 bases at J, with 7 bases between the two ends. Quantitative 5'-RACE with molecular barcodes produced the TCR beta libraries. One entry per CDR3 protein, called by TCRdb with MiXCR from the 5' RACE reads. This table holds more than 150,000 distinct CDR3 sequences, 10% to 15% found once. This sample was included in a study of CD8 T cells in ankylosing spondylitis. Study findings and constraints: A TCR beta motif made of roughly eight highly homologous variants seemed typical of ankylosing spondylitis blood. Reports say disease-linked clones showed up significantly more in matched ankylosing spondylitis synovial fluid.

The origin of this receptor is a female donor with ankylosing spondylitis or in good health (not recorded which). The sequencing input was blood, either unsorted or a sorted T cell fraction (not recorded which). This chain joins TRBV7-8 and TRBJ2-2; a weak D match, TRBD1 (5 bases). CDR3 nucleotide sequence: TGTGCCAGCAGCGCACAGGCGAACACCGGGGAGCTGTTTTTT. It is translated as CASSAQANTGELFF.